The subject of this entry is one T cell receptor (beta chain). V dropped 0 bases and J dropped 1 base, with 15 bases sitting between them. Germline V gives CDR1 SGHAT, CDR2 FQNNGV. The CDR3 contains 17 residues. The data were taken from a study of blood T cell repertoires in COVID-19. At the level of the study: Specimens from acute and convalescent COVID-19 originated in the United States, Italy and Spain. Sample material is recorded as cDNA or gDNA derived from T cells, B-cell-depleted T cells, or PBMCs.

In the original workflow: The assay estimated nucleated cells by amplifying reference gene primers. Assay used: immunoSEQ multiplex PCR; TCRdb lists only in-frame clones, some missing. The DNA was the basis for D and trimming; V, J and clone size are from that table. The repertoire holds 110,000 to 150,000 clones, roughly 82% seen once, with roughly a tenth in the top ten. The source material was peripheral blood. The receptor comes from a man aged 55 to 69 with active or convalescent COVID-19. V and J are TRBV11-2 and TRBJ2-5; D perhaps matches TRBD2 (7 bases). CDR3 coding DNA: TGTGCCAGCAGCTTAGACATCACGGGGGGCCTCCAAGAGACCCAGTACTTC. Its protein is CASSLDITGGLQETQYF.